This TCR beta chain was found in a study of regulatory T cells in long-lasting Graves disease. Study information: Patients newly diagnosed with Graves' had been on antithyroid drugs for under 3 months.

The table lists this clonotype with many counts. What it binds is unknown. The study, taken as a whole, reports: TRBV28 was favored in persistent disease, as were TRBJ1-2 and TRBJ2-5.

V was clipped by 4 bases and J by 4 bases, with 16 bases between them. This CDR3 is built from 15 residues. CDR1 is SEHNR and CDR2 is FQNEAQ in the germline V gene (reference sequence). As to time point: newly diagnosed GD, antithyroid drugs for less than 3 months. Researchers made the TCR library from RNA that was extracted from PBMCs. Library construction for TCR beta used iRepertoire HTBI primers and Arm-PCR of CDR3 regions. From the multiplex PCR reads, TCRdb called clonotypes with MiXCR, one entry per CDR3 protein. The sample records about half a million distinct CDR3 sequences, 9.5% to 15% being singletons. This sample was also put to use in a study of T cells in Graves' hyperthyroidism and ophthalmopathy. That publication notes: By a 13 V-J model, ophthalmopathy was set apart from stable hyperthyroidism.

This TCR was sampled from a woman under 40 with Graves disease. The rearrangement links TRBV7-9 to TRBJ1-1, with a possible D match to TRBD1 (6 bases). The sequences come from peripheral blood mononuclear cells (PBMCs), collected at new diagnosis, from a patient treated with antithyroid drugs. The CDR3 region has the DNA TGTGCCAGCAGCTCTAGGGGGATGGGGATCACTGAAGCTTTCTTT. Translating gives CASSSRGMGITEAFF.